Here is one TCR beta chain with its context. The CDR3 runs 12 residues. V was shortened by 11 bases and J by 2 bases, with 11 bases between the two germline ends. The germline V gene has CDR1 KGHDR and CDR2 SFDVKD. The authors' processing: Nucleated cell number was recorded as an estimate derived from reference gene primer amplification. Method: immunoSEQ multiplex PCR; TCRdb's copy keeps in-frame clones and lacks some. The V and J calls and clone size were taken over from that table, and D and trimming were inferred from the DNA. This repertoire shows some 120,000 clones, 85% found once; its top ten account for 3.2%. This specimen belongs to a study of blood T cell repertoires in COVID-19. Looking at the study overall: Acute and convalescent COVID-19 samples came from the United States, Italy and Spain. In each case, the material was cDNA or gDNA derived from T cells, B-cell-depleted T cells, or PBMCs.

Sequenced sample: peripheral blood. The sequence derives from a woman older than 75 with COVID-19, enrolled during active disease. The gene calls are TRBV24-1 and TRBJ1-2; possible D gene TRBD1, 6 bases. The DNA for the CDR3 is TGTGCCATCGGGACACCAAACTATGGCTACACCTTC. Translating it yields CAIGTPNYGYTF.